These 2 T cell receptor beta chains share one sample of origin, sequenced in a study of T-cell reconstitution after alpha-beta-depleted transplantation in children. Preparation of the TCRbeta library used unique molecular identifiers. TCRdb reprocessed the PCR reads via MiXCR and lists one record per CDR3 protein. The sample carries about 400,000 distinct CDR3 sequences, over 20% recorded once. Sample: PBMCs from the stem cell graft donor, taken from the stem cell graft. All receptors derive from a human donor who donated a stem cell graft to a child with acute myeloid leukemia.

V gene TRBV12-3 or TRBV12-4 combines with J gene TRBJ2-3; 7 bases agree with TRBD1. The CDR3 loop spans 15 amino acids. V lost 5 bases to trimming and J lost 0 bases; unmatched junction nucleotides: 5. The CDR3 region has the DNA TGTGCCAGCAGTGTGACAGGGTTAAGCACAGATACGCAGTATTTT. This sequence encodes CASSVTGLSTDTQYF.

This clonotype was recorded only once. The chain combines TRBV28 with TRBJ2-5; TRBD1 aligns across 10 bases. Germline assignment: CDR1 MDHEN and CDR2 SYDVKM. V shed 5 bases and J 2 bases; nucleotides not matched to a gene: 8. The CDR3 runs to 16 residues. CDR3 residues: CASSATGTGVQETQYF. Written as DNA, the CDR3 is TGTGCCAGCAGTGCCACCGGGACAGGGGTACAAGAGACCCAGTACTTC.